The 22 T cell receptor beta chains below all came from one sample that was sequenced in a study of T-cell memory formation after mild COVID-19. One entry per CDR3 protein, called by TCRdb with MiXCR from the 5' RACE reads. Counted here are roughly 300,000 distinct CDR3 sequences, approximately 14% occurring once; the ten biggest clones make up roughly 20%. Source material: PBMCs or a T cell subset sorted from them (not recorded which). These receptors were obtained from a man younger than 30 who had mild COVID-19 (a few samples of this study predate the infection). Cell type and time point are not known.

The J gene is TRBJ1-4, the V gene TRBV12-3 or TRBV12-4; 8 bases map to TRBD1. With V trimmed by 5 bases and J by 8 bases, 10 bases remained unmatched. The length of the CDR3 is 15 residues. The CDR3 nucleotides are TGTGCCAGCAGTGCTACGACAGGGGAGCGAGAAAAACTGTTTTTT. Translated, it gives CASSATTGEREKLFF.

This clonotype has more than one count but fewer than ten. This chain joins TRBV20-1 and TRBJ1-2, with D hard to call. The CDR3 runs to 13 residues. The germline CDR1 and CDR2 sequences are DFQATT and SNEGSKA (reference sequence). V was cut by 7 bases and J by 0 bases, with 12 bases left in between. CDR3 sequence: CSGGDTTNYGYTF. In DNA, the CDR3 is TGCAGTGGAGGCGATACTACTAACTATGGCTACACCTTC.

The chain employs TRBV6-4 and TRBJ1-2; D is perhaps TRBD1 (6 bases). Germline CDR1 reads MRHNA; CDR2 reads SNTAGT. Trimming removed 3 bases from V and 8 bases from J, with 13 bases in between. The CDR3 is made up of 13 amino acids. CDR3 loop: CASSDSGASGYTF. In DNA, the CDR3 is TGTGCCAGCAGTGATTCGGGGGCGTCCGGCTACACCTTC.

The chain uses TRBV4-2 and TRBJ2-5; 10 bases match TRBD2. From germline, CDR1 is LGHNA and CDR2 YNFKEQ. The CDR3 loop spans 16 amino acids. V was clipped by 1 base and J by 1 base; unmatched bases: 3. The DNA for the CDR3 is TGTGCCAGCAGCCAAGCGACTAGCGGGTCCCAAGAGACCCAGTACTTC. This gives the protein CASSQATSGSQETQYF.

At least ten counts were recorded for this clonotype. CDR3 nucleotide sequence: TGTGCCACCAGTGATTTTAGACATCCCTACAATGAGCAGTTCTTC. It translates to CATSDFRHPYNEQFF. V and J are TRBV24-1 and TRBJ2-1, with D unresolved. The CDR3 contains 15 residues. With 1 base removed from V and 2 bases from J, the gap between germline ends came to 8 bases. CDR1 is KGHDR, CDR2 SFDVKD, per germline.

V gene TRBV6-2 or TRBV6-3 combines with J gene TRBJ2-3; 8 nucleotides match TRBD1. Germline V gives CDR1 MNHEY, CDR2 SVGEGT. Unmatched junction bases numbered 7, after V lost 10 bases and J lost 1 base. The CDR3 length is 14 residues. CDR3 protein: CATRTGRRTDTQYF. CDR3 DNA: TGTGCCACCAGGACAGGGAGGCGCACAGATACGCAGTATTTT.

The rearrangement links TRBV3-1 to TRBJ2-1, with D maybe TRBD2 (6 bases). This CDR3 comprises 14 residues. Germline CDR1 and CDR2: LGHDT and YNNKEL (reference sequence). V was cut by 4 bases and J by 9 bases, with 16 bases left in between. The CDR3 here is CASSPILAGGEQFF. For the CDR3, the DNA is TGTGCCAGCAGCCCCATTCTTGCCGGGGGTGAGCAGTTCTTC.

This chain links TRBV19 with TRBJ1-6, with TRBD1 identical over 11 bases. The CDR3 is 14 amino acids. Trimming took 5 bases from V and 10 from J; bases not matched to a gene: 4. The V gene's germline CDR1 is LNHDA and CDR2 SQIVND (reference sequence). The CDR3 loop is CASSGQGAQSPLHF. The CDR3 nucleotides read TGTGCCAGTAGTGGACAGGGGGCACAGTCACCCCTCCACTTT. The entire variable domain, with the rest obtained from reference TRBV19 and TRBJ1-6, is as follows: DGGITQSPKYLFRKEGQNVTLSCEQNLNHDAMYWYRQDPGQGLRLIYYSQIVNDFQKGDIAEGYSVSREKKESFPLTVTSAQKNPTAFYLCASSGQGAQSPLHFGNGTRLTVT.

This chain links TRBV21-1 with TRBJ2-7; TRBD1 was called by the table and not checked on the DNA. TRBV21-1 is a pseudogene locus. The CDR3 has 17 residues. CDR3 DNA: TGTGCCAGCAGCAAATCCCCAACCGACAGGGTCCCCTACGAGCAGTACTTC. It is translated as CASSKSPTDRVPYEQYF.

This clonotype was counted only a few times. The chain combines TRBV6-5 with TRBJ1-6; 7 positions agree with TRBD1. CDR1 MNHEY and CDR2 SVGAGI come from the germline V gene. V was clipped by 0 bases and J by 4 bases; unmatched bases: 6. CDR3 length equals 17 residues. The CDR3 DNA reads as TGTGCCAGCAGTTACTCTTGGACAGGCGGATATAATTCACCCCTCCACTTT. Residues: CASSYSWTGGYNSPLHF.

This chain connects TRBV5-1 to TRBJ2-3; 8 bases match TRBD2. The CDR3 has 17 amino acids. Trimming cost V 4 bases and J 6 bases; bases outside gene matches: 16. Germline V gene sequence: CDR1 SGHRS, CDR2 YFSETQ. The CDR3 spells CASSAQTTSATRDTQYF. The CDR3 DNA reads TGCGCCAGCAGCGCGCAAACGACTAGCGCGACTCGGGATACGCAGTATTTT.

The chain employs TRBV6-5 and TRBJ2-7; TRBD2 might be the D (6 bases). Germline V gives CDR1 MNHEY, CDR2 SVGAGI. Trimming stripped 5 bases from V and 2 bases from J, with 19 bases between. The CDR3 covers 16 residues. CDR3 residues: CASSPPGLREAYEQYF. The CDR3 region has the DNA TGTGCCAGCAGTCCTCCGGGATTGAGGGAGGCCTACGAGCAGTACTTC.

This chain links TRBV12-3 or TRBV12-4 with TRBJ1-1; D is perhaps TRBD1 (6 bases). This CDR3 region has 15 residues. Trimming removed 8 bases at V and 0 bases at J, with 16 bases between. The CDR3: CASGPQGRVNTEAFF. Written as DNA, the CDR3 is TGTGCCAGCGGCCCCCAGGGGAGGGTGAACACTGAAGCTTTCTTT.

This clonotype was counted between two and nine times. The rearrangement joins TRBV9 to TRBJ2-7; 10 nucleotides agree with TRBD1. CDR1 SGDLS and CDR2 YYNGEE come from the germline V gene. With V trimmed by 3 bases and J by 3 bases, 3 bases remained unmatched. CDR3 size: 14 residues. The CDR3 DNA follows: TGTGCCAGCAGCGCCAGGGACAGGGGCTACGAGCAGTACTTC. This encodes CASSARDRGYEQYF.

The J gene is TRBJ2-5, the V gene TRBV27; no clear D gene. The CDR3 is 14 residues long. Germline V gene lookup returns CDR1 MNHEY and CDR2 SMNVEV (reference sequence). V lost 4 bases to trimming and J lost 1 base, with 10 bases between them. CDR3 in amino acids: CASSSRTFQETQYF. CDR3 sequence (DNA): TGTGCCAGCAGTTCTAGGACCTTCCAAGAGACCCAGTACTTC.

The chain couples TRBV30 to TRBJ1-3; D gene unclear. V lost 3 bases, J lost 14 bases, and 17 bases lay in between. CDR3 size: 12 residues. Looked up from germline, CDR1 is GTSNPN and CDR2 is SVGIG (reference sequence). In DNA form, the CDR3 reads TGTGCCTGGAGCCCAGAACCATTCGCCGTATATTTT. Translated: CAWSPEPFAVYF.

This clonotype was observed a few times. J is TRBJ1-2 and V is TRBV5-8, with 9 bases matching TRBD1. The germline CDR1 and CDR2 sequences are SGHTS and YDEGEE. The CDR3 consists of 15 residues. V lost 6 bases to trimming and J lost 5 bases; unmatched junction nucleotides: 11. The CDR3 nucleotides are TGTGCCAGCACCTTACGGGACAGGGCCACGTATGGCTACACCTTC. Amino acid sequence: CASTLRDRATYGYTF.

This clonotype was recorded a few times. This sequence joins TRBV5-8 and TRBJ1-1; D is uncertain. Trimming removed 10 bases from V and 7 bases from J, with 17 bases in between. CDR1 and CDR2 (germline): SGHTS, YDEGEE. The CDR3 contains 12 residues. The CDR3, as DNA: TGTGCCCACATTGAGGGATGGCTTGAAGCTTTCTTT. It yields the protein CAHIEGWLEAFF.

This clonotype was found a few times. This chain links TRBV4-1 with TRBJ2-1, with D possibly matching TRBD2 (6 bases). The CDR3 is 15 residues long. Germline CDR1 and CDR2: MGHRA and YSYEKL. Deletions cut 1 base from V and 4 bases from J, with 11 bases between. DNA for the CDR3: TGCGCCAGCAGCCAAGCCCAGGAGGGGTACAATGAGCAGTTCTTC. It codes for CASSQAQEGYNEQFF.

This clonotype was counted a few times. The genes are TRBV12-3 or TRBV12-4 and TRBJ1-2; 9 positions agree with TRBD1. The CDR3 totals 14 residues. The J segment lost 8 bases and the V segment lost 4 bases, leaving 8 bases of the junction unmatched. For the CDR3, the DNA is TGTGCCAGCAGTTCGGGACAGGGACTAGGAGGCTACACCTTC. Amino acids: CASSSGQGLGGYTF.

The sample holds many counts of this clonotype. The V gene is TRBV18, the J gene TRBJ1-1; the D gene is possibly TRBD1 (5 bases). V dropped 6 bases and J dropped 5 bases, with 16 bases sitting between them. This CDR3 has 14 residues. In germline, CDR1 is KGHSH, CDR2 LQKENI. The CDR3: CASSRDPRQTEAFF. The CDR3 region has the DNA TGTGCCAGCTCTCGGGACCCCAGGCAGACTGAAGCTTTCTTT.

As regards this clonotype: One end of the junction does not line up with germline, which may come from a read error. The chain uses TRBV4-1 and TRBJ2-5, with 7 bases identical to TRBD2. The germline V gene encodes CDR1 MGHRA and CDR2 YSYEKL. CDR3 size: 16 residues. The CDR3 reads CASSQDIGLVGENQYF. The CDR3 nucleotides are TGCGCCAGCAGCCAAGATATAGGACTAGTCGGCGAGAACCAGTACTTC.